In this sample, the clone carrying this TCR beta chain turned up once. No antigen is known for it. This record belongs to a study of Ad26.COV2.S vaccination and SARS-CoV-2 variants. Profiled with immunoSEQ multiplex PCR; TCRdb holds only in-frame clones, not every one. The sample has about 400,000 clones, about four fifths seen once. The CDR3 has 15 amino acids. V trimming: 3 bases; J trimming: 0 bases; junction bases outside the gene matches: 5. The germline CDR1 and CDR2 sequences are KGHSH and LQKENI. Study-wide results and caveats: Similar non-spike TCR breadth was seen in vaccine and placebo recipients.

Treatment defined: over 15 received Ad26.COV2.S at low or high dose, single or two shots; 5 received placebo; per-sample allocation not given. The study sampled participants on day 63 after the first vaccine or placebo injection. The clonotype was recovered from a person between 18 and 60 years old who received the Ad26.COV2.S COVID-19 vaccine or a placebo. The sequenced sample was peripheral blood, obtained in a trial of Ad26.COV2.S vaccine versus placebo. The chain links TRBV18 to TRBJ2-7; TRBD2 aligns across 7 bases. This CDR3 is CASSPAGDSSYEQYF. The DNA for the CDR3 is TGTGCCAGCTCACCCGCGGGAGATAGCTCCTACGAGCAGTACTTC. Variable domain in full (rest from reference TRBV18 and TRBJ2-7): NAGVMQNPRHLVRRRGQEARLRCSPMKGHSHVYWYRQLPEEGLKFMVYLQKENIIDESGMPKERFSAEFPKEGPSILRIQQVVRGDSAAYFCASSPAGDSSYEQYFGPGTRLTVT.